Presented here are 23 T cell receptor beta chains from one specimen sequenced in a study of T cell responses to AZD1222 COVID-19 vaccine. The method was immunoSEQ multiplex PCR; TCRdb's version includes in-frame clones alone and lacks a portion of them. The sample lists 100,000 to 130,000 clones, about nine tenths occurring once. Sequencing was performed on peripheral blood, taken 28 days after the second AZD1222 dose. The receptors derive from an adult who received the AZD1222 COVID-19 vaccine.

This chain uses TRBV19 with TRBJ2-2; D perhaps matches TRBD2 (5 bases). Looked up from germline, CDR1 is LNHDA and CDR2 is SQIVND (reference sequence). This CDR3 has 13 amino acids. For the CDR3, the DNA is TGTGGGGCCGGGGTTCCCGGGACCGGGGAGCTGTTTTTT. Its protein product is CGAGVPGTGELFF.

The V call is TRBV27, the J call TRBJ2-7; 10 bases agree with TRBD2. The CDR3 loop spans 13 amino acids. Germline trimming cut 6 bases from V and 2 bases from J; bases unmatched to any gene: 1. Germline V gene data show CDR1 as MNHEY and CDR2 as SMNVEV (reference sequence). CDR3 loop: CASSLAGAYEQYF. CDR3 coding DNA: TGTGCCAGCAGCCTAGCGGGGGCCTACGAGCAGTACTTC.

The chain uses TRBV5-6 and TRBJ1-6; unclear D gene. CDR1 and CDR2 (germline): SGHDT, YYEEEE. CDR3 length: 12 amino acids. V was shortened by 1 base and J by 10 bases, with 6 bases between the two germline ends. The CDR3 loop reads CASSLLVSPLHF. DNA of the CDR3: TGTGCCAGCAGCTTGTTAGTCTCACCCCTCCACTTT.

The V gene is TRBV27, the J gene TRBJ1-6; TRBD1 might be the D (5 bases). This CDR3 contains 17 residues. V lost 6 bases and J lost 3, with 18 bases in between. The germline gives CDR1 MNHEY, CDR2 SMNVEV (reference sequence). This CDR3 reads CASRLGAGIDYNSPLHF. DNA for the CDR3: TGTGCCAGCAGACTAGGGGCGGGGATAGACTATAATTCACCCCTCCACTTT.

The J gene is TRBJ2-2, the V gene TRBV5-1; D unresolved. This CDR3 region has 11 residues. The germline CDR1 and CDR2 sequences are SGHRS and YFSETQ. V was clipped by 7 bases and J by 3 bases, with 4 bases between them. The DNA for the CDR3 is TGCGCCAGCTCGGACACCGGGGAGCTGTTTTTT. Residues: CASSDTGELFF.

This chain links TRBV27 with TRBJ1-2; TRBD1 is a possible D gene (6 bases). The germline V and J ends were trimmed by 0 bases and 13 bases, with 15 bases remaining between them. Germline V CDR1 and CDR2: MNHEY, SMNVEV (reference sequence). The CDR3 loop spans 13 amino acids. CDR3 nucleotides: TGTGCCAGCAGTTTATCGGGAGGGGGGTCTCTCACCTTC. Its protein product is CASSLSGGGSLTF.

The gene calls are TRBV27 and TRBJ1-1; 8 nucleotides agree with TRBD1. V was pared by 6 bases and J by 1 base, with 7 bases of the junction left unmatched. CDR1 and CDR2 from the germline V gene are MNHEY and SMNVEV (reference sequence). There are 15 residues in the CDR3. The CDR3 region is CASRKQGEANTEAFF. The CDR3 DNA is TGTGCCAGCAGAAAACAGGGGGAAGCGAACACTGAAGCTTTCTTT.

J is TRBJ2-5 and V is TRBV4-2, with TRBD2 matching over 13 bases. The CDR3 spans 16 residues. The V gene's germline CDR1 is LGHNA and CDR2 YNFKEQ. Losses at the gene ends were 2 bases for V and 1 base for J; bases not matched to a gene: 1. CDR3 amino acids: CASSQWTSGGQETQYF. In DNA form, the CDR3 reads TGTGCCAGCAGCCAATGGACTAGCGGGGGCCAAGAGACCCAGTACTTC.

The rearrangement joins TRBV7-9 to TRBJ2-7; 8 bases line up with TRBD1. Germline CDR1 reads SEHNR; CDR2 reads FQNEAQ (reference sequence). The CDR3 covers 15 residues. V shed 0 bases, J shed 3 bases, and the junction held 4 bases outside the gene matches. CDR3 amino acids: CASSLAQGALYEQYF. CDR3 bases: TGTGCCAGCAGCTTAGCTCAGGGGGCCCTCTACGAGCAGTACTTC.

CDR3 DNA: TGTGCCACCCTAAACAGGGGGCTTGCTGGAAACACCATATATTTT. Protein product: CATLNRGLAGNTIYF. V is TRBV19 and J is TRBJ1-3; 9 nucleotides match TRBD1. Germline CDR1 LNHDA, CDR2 SQIVND (reference sequence). With 10 bases clipped from V and 2 bases from J, the junction kept 9 bases outside the gene matches. CDR3 length: 15 amino acids.

CDR3: CASEGSDYGYTF. CDR3 nucleotides: TGTGCCAGCGAAGGGTCGGACTATGGCTACACCTTC. The chain joins TRBV6-5 to TRBJ1-2; D is uncertain. CDR3 size: 12 residues. Trimming pared 8 bases from V and 3 bases from J, leaving 10 bases between. Per germline, CDR1 MNHEY and CDR2 SVGAGI.

This clone was observed a handful of times. The rearrangement links TRBV6-4 to TRBJ2-3, with TRBD2 matching over 11 bases. Per germline, CDR1 MRHNA and CDR2 SNTAGT. This CDR3 contains 14 residues. J lost 4 bases, V lost 3 bases, and 0 bases had no gene match. CDR3 region: CASSELAGADTQYF. Here the CDR3 DNA reads TGTGCCAGCAGTGAACTAGCGGGAGCAGATACGCAGTATTTT.

The chain recombines TRBV2 with TRBJ1-5; TRBD1 aligns across 7 bases. CDR3 size: 15 residues. J gave up 6 bases and V 6 bases, and 11 bases lay outside the gene matches. Germline CDR1 is SNHLY and CDR2 is FYNNEI. CDR3 sequence: CASSARRQGGQPQHF. CDR3 DNA sequence: TGTGCCAGCAGCGCCCGGCGACAGGGAGGTCAGCCCCAGCATTTT.

This clone has only one observation. The rearrangement links TRBV6-5 to TRBJ1-5; perhaps TRBD1 as D (5 bases). The CDR3 sequence is 14 residues long. Trimming removed 6 bases from V and 7 bases from J, with 16 bases in between. Looked up from germline, CDR1 is MNHEY and CDR2 is SVGAGI. The CDR3 region is CASSLGEQGQPQHF. For the CDR3, the DNA is TGTGCCAGCAGCCTCGGGGAGCAGGGACAGCCCCAGCATTTT.

This clone was seen a few times. The rearrangement joins TRBV5-1 to TRBJ1-4; D unresolved. The CDR3 consists of 12 residues. Germline V gene lookup returns CDR1 SGHRS and CDR2 YFSETQ. V dropped 6 bases and J dropped 2 bases, with 5 bases sitting between them. The CDR3 spells CASKGTNEKLFF. DNA for the CDR3: TGCGCCAGCAAAGGTACTAATGAAAAACTGTTTTTT.

The V and J genes are TRBV5-4 and TRBJ1-5, with 8 bases identical to TRBD1. V trimming: 4 bases; J trimming: 7 bases; junction bases outside the gene matches: 10. The CDR3 runs 15 residues. Germline V gives CDR1 SGHNT, CDR2 YYREEE (reference sequence). CDR3 protein: CASSPGQGLSQPQHF. CDR3 nucleotide sequence: TGTGCCAGCAGCCCCGGACAGGGATTATCCCAGCCCCAGCATTTT.

In its sample, this clone was seen a few times. This chain joins TRBV7-2 and TRBJ1-2; D ambiguous. The CDR3 extends over 14 amino acids. Trimming stripped 1 base from V and 1 base from J, with 7 bases between. Germline loops: CDR1 SGHTA, CDR2 FQGNSA. The CDR3 here is CASSLGGVNYGYTF. Here the CDR3 DNA reads TGTGCCAGCAGCTTAGGCGGGGTTAACTATGGCTACACCTTC.

The genes are TRBV18 and TRBJ2-7; 9 bases map to TRBD2. With 0 bases clipped from V and 5 bases from J, the junction kept 5 bases outside the gene matches. The CDR3 spans 15 residues. CDR1 and CDR2 (germline): KGHSH, LQKENI. The CDR3 loop is CASSPPGREGHEQYF. CDR3 DNA: TGTGCCAGCTCACCACCGGGGCGGGAGGGCCACGAGCAGTACTTC.

This chain uses TRBV4-1 with TRBJ2-7; TRBD1 agrees at 9 bases. CDR3 length: 16 residues. Germline V CDR1 and CDR2: MGHRA, YSYEKL. Unmatched junction bases numbered 6, after V lost 2 bases and J lost 1 base. CDR3 region: CASSQPGQGSSYEQYF. Here the CDR3 DNA reads TGCGCCAGCAGCCAACCTGGACAGGGGAGTTCCTACGAGCAGTACTTC.

The chain uses TRBV28 and TRBJ2-1; D is ambiguous. V was shortened by 2 bases and J by 14 bases, with 13 bases between the two germline ends. The CDR3 length is 12 residues. Germline lookup yields CDR1 MDHEN and CDR2 SYDVKM. In DNA, the CDR3 is TGTGCCAGCAGTTTAAACAAGGGAACTGAGTTCTTC. This encodes CASSLNKGTEFF.

The chain is built from TRBV10-3 and TRBJ1-1; no definite D call. V lost 2 bases to trimming and J lost 1 base, with 5 bases between them. CDR3 size: 13 residues. Germline CDR1 reads ENHRY; CDR2 reads SYGVKD. The CDR3 region has the DNA TGTGCCATCAGTGAGAAAGGGAACACTGAAGCTTTCTTT. Translation: CAISEKGNTEAFF.

This chain uses TRBV11-2 with TRBJ2-3; TRBD2 agrees at 8 bases. J lost 2 bases, V lost 1 base, and 5 bases had no gene match. Germline V gene sequence: CDR1 SGHAT, CDR2 FQNNGV. The CDR3 covers 16 residues. The CDR3 reads CASSLALAELTDTQYF. CDR3 sequence (DNA): TGTGCCAGCAGCTTAGCACTAGCGGAGCTCACAGATACGCAGTATTTT.

The gene calls are TRBV30 and TRBJ1-6; D gene unclear. Trimming pared 0 bases from V and 8 bases from J, leaving 14 bases between. Germline CDR1 and CDR2: GTSNPN and SVGIG (reference sequence). The CDR3 has 15 amino acids. Here the CDR3 reads CAWSVKWAQDSPLHF. The CDR3 bases are TGTGCCTGGAGTGTAAAGTGGGCTCAGGATTCACCCCTCCACTTT.